Sequencing of this TCR beta chain was carried out in a study of cytomegalovirus exposure and HLA in healthy donors. Comment on this clone: Antigen: not known.

V lost 6 bases and J 10 bases, leaving 19 bases between the germline ends. Per germline, CDR1 MRHNA and CDR2 SNTAGT. The CDR3 sequence is 14 residues long. Notes on the study in general: Most sequenced TCRs were rare (though some public TCRs occurred in many donors). A later analysis reportedly identified an Asian-associated ancestry cluster as carrying fewer N-insertions than the roughly 700-donor mean.

The PCR used 60 Vbeta and 13 Jbeta primers. Clones were read by immunoSEQ multiplex PCR, and TCRdb kept only the in-frame ones, dropping some. The sample lists about 140,000 clones; around 83% were seen once. The sample was PBMCs. The J gene is TRBJ2-1, the V gene TRBV6-4; D may be TRBD2 (5 bases). This clonotype was sampled from a man aged 40-55 years in good health and CMV-seropositive. The CDR3 bases are TGTGCCAGCAGAGCGGTCCCCCGTTTGGGGGAGCAGTTCTTC. Residues: CASRAVPRLGEQFF.